What follows is one T cell receptor beta chain and its context. Its antigen is not known. In every patient, relapse followed autologous stem cell transplantation, while exposure to brentuximab vedotin differed. Complete response, partial response or progressive disease constituted the best response categories observed. The entry originates in a study of PD-1 blockade in classical Hodgkin lymphoma. Study information: Nivolumab 3 mg/kg was given intravenously every 2 weeks.

Findings and caveats of the study: Newly diagnosed patients and complete responders had comparable diversity at baseline.

Data came from immunoSEQ multiplex PCR; TCRdb stores just in-frame clones and leaves some out. This sample yields roughly 100,000 clones, of which around 88% are seen a single time; under 8% belongs to the top ten. This sequence originates from a human donor with classical Hodgkin lymphoma. This specimen was peripheral blood mononuclear cells (PBMCs), taken before the second cycle of nivolumab.

The CDR3 region is CASSPPTAKRDYGYTF. The CDR3 coding sequence is TGTGCCAGCTCACCACCGACCGCTAAGAGGGACTATGGCTACACCTTC. The chain employs TRBV18 and TRBJ1-2; no definite D call. V was shortened by 0 bases and J by 3 bases, with 14 bases between the two germline ends. In germline, CDR1 is KGHSH, CDR2 LQKENI. This CDR3 has 16 amino acids.